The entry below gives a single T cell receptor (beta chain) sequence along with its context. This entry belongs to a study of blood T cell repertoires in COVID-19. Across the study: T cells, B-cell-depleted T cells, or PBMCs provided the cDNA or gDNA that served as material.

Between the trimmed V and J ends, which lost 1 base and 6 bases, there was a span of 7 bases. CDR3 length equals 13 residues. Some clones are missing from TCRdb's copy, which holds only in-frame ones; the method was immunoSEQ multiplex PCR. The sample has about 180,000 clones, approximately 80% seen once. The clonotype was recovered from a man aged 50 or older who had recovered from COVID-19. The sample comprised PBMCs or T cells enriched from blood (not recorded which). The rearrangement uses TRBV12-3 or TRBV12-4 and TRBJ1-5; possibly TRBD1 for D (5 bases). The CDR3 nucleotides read TGTGCCAGCAGTTTAGGCAGGGTTCAGCCCCAGCATTTT. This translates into CASSLGRVQPQHF.